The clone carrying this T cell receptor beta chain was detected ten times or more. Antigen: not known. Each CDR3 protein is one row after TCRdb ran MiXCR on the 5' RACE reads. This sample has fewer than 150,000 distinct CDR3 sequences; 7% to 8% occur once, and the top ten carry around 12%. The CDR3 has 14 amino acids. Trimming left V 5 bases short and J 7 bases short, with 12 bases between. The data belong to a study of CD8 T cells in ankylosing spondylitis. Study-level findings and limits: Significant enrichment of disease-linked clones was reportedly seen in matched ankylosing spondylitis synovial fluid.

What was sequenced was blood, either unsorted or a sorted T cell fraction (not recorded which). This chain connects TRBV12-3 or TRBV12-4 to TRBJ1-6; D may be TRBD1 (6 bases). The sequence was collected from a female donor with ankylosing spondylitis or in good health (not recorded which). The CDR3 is CASSTTGTNSPLHF. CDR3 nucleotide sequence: TGTGCCAGCAGTACCACAGGGACCAATTCACCCCTCCACTTT.